The 14 T cell receptor beta chains below were found in one sample sequenced in a study of blood T cell repertoires in COVID-19. The data were produced by immunoSEQ multiplex PCR, yet TCRdb's version contains in-frame clones alone and is incomplete. The table includes a few hundred thousand clones, around 86% detected once. Material: PBMCs or T cells enriched from blood (not recorded which). These receptors were collected from a woman aged 18-29 years who had recovered from COVID-19.

The chain joins TRBV9 to TRBJ2-7; 10 bases fit TRBD2. V lost 4 bases to trimming and J lost 4 bases; unmatched junction nucleotides: 5. The CDR3 loop spans 14 amino acids. Germline-derived CDR1 and CDR2 are SGDLS and YYNGEE. The CDR3 nucleotides read TGTGCCAGCAGCCTAGAAGCGGGAGGGTACGAGCAGTACTTC. Its protein is CASSLEAGGYEQYF. The variable domain in full, completed from reference TRBV9 and TRBJ2-7, reads DSGVTQTPKHLITATGQRVTLRCSPRSGDLSVYWYQQSLDQGLQFLIQYYNGEERAKGNILERFSAQQFPDLHSELNLSSLELGDSALYFCASSLEAGGYEQYFGPGTRLTVT.

This chain joins TRBV18 and TRBJ1-5; D uncertain. V gave up 2 bases and J gave up 5 bases, with 7 bases separating them. In germline, CDR1 is KGHSH, CDR2 LQKENI. The CDR3 spans 13 residues. Here the CDR3 reads CASSPDEDQPQHF. In nucleotides, the CDR3 is TGTGCCAGCTCACCAGACGAGGATCAGCCCCAGCATTTT.

The chain employs TRBV5-8 and TRBJ1-5, with D possibly TRBD1 on 5 matching bases. Germline CDR1 is SGHTS and CDR2 is YDEGEE. CDR3 length: 18 residues. Trimming stripped 5 bases from V and 0 bases from J, with 21 bases between. The CDR3 reads CASSPAIRGGASNQPQHF. The CDR3 DNA reads as TGTGCCAGCAGTCCGGCTATCCGCGGCGGGGCTAGCAATCAGCCCCAGCATTTT.

The chain carries TRBV4-1 and TRBJ2-2; D is possibly TRBD2 (5 bases). Germline-derived CDR1 and CDR2 are MGHRA and YSYEKL. V lost 1 base and J 7 bases, leaving 13 bases between the germline ends. The CDR3 totals 15 residues. The CDR3 DNA reads TGCGCCAGCAGCCAAGTTACCCACCGGGGCGGGGAGCTGTTTTTT. Its translation is CASSQVTHRGGELFF.

The chain links TRBV4-1 to TRBJ2-1, with D unresolved. CDR3 size: 14 residues. CDR1 MGHRA and CDR2 YSYEKL come from the germline V gene. The germline V and J ends were trimmed by 1 base and 8 bases, with 12 bases remaining between them. In DNA, the CDR3 is TGCGCCAGCAGCCAAGCTGACTCGAGCCATGAGCAGTTCTTC. Translated: CASSQADSSHEQFF.

The V call is TRBV3-1 (or the pseudogene TRBV3-2), the J call TRBJ2-3; 14 bases are a match to TRBD2. This CDR3 has 16 amino acids. Per the germline V gene, CDR1 is LGHDT and CDR2 is YNNKEL (reference sequence). V lost 4 bases to trimming and J lost 7 bases; unmatched junction nucleotides: 7. As DNA, the CDR3 is TGTGCCAGCAGCCCGCGGACTAGCGGGGGGTTATATACGCAGTATTTT. Amino acid sequence: CASSPRTSGGLYTQYF.

This clone was recorded only once. The V and J genes are TRBV9 and TRBJ2-1; TRBD2 aligns across 13 bases. V was clipped by 5 bases and J by 8 bases; unmatched bases: 7. The CDR3 sequence is 15 residues long. Per the germline V gene, CDR1 is SGDLS and CDR2 is YYNGEE. The CDR3: CASSTSGGVLDEQFF. CDR3 bases: TGTGCCAGCAGTACTAGCGGGGGGGTTCTGGATGAGCAGTTCTTC.

A remark on this clone: At one of its ends the junction is not consistent with the germline gene, which may arise from a read error. The chain employs TRBV10-3 and TRBJ2-3, with 9 bases that match TRBD1. This CDR3 comprises 13 residues. Germline V gene sequence: CDR1 ENHRY, CDR2 SYGVKD. The CDR3 spells CAIVGTGRGDPLF. The CDR3 region has the DNA TGTGCCATCGTAGGGACAGGGAGAGGGGATCCCCTTTTT.

V and J are TRBV27 and TRBJ2-1; a weak D match, TRBD2 (7 bases). CDR1 is MNHEY and CDR2 is SMNVEV in the germline V gene (reference sequence). V was clipped by 5 bases and J by 6 bases, with 14 bases between them. The CDR3 loop spans 14 amino acids. The CDR3 DNA is TGTGCCAGCAGTCTCGGACTAGGGGGCAATGAGCAGTTCTTC. Translation gives CASSLGLGGNEQFF.

The CDR3: CASSQGPTESSTNEKLFF. The CDR3 DNA reads TGCGCCAGCAGCCAAGGGCCCACGGAGAGTAGTACTAATGAAAAACTGTTTTTT. This rearrangement joins TRBV4-1 to TRBJ1-4; D not certain. Germline CDR1 and CDR2: MGHRA and YSYEKL. The CDR3 covers 18 residues. The ends were cut back, 1 base at V and 2 bases at J, with 17 bases in the middle.

The chain recombines TRBV2 with TRBJ1-2; the D is unclear. This CDR3 spans 16 amino acids. Germline CDR1 and CDR2: SNHLY and FYNNEI. The V end lost 9 bases, the J end lost 2 bases, and 22 bases lay between the germline ends. The CDR3 DNA is TGTGCCAGGGAGGCCGACCCCTCGGAGGCGAACTATGGCTACACCTTC. It yields the protein CAREADPSEANYGYTF.

This chain's CDR3 is CASSQSVRALAEKLFF. The CDR3 DNA follows: TGCGCCAGCAGTCAATCGGTAAGGGCGCTAGCTGAAAAACTGTTTTTT. This rearrangement joins TRBV23-1 to TRBJ1-4, with D uncertain. Being an ORF, TRBV23-1 has a function that is uncertain. V lost 0 bases and J 7 bases, leaving 15 bases between the germline ends. This CDR3 is built from 16 residues.

The chain has TRBV14 and TRBJ2-1; 10 positions agree with TRBD2. J lost 3 bases, V lost 1 base, and 9 bases had no gene match. Germline V gene lookup returns CDR1 SGHDN and CDR2 FVKESK. This CDR3 contains 18 residues. As DNA, the CDR3 is TGTGCCAGCAGCCAAGGTATTAGCGGGGGGTCGCTCTACAATGAGCAGTTCTTC. Encoded protein: CASSQGISGGSLYNEQFF.

This clone was observed a handful of times. This chain uses TRBV5-4 with TRBJ2-2; D call uncertain. Per the germline V gene, CDR1 is SGHNT and CDR2 is YYREEE (reference sequence). The CDR3 length is 15 residues. The V end lost 3 bases, the J end lost 0 bases, and 9 bases lay between the germline ends. The CDR3 DNA reads as TGTGCCAGCAGCTCAAAACTTCCGAACACCGGGGAGCTGTTTTTT. It is translated as CASSSKLPNTGELFF. The whole variable domain, remainder taken from reference TRBV5-4 and TRBJ2-2, is ETGVTQSPTHLIKTRGQQVTLRCSSQSGHNTVSWYQQALGQGPQFIFQYYREEENGRGNFPPRFSGLQFPNYSSELNVNALELDDSALYLCASSSKLPNTGELFFGEGSRLTVL.